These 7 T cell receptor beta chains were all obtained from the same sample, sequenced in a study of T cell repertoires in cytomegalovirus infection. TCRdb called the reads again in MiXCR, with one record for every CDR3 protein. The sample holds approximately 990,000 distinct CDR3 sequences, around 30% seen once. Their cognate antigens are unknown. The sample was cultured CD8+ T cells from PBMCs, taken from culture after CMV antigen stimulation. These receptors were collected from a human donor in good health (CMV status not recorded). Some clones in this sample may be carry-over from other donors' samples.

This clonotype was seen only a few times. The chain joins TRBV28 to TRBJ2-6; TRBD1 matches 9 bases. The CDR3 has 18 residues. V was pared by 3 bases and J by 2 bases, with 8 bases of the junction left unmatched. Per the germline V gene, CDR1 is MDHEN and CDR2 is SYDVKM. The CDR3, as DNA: TGTGCCAGCAGTTTCTTGACGGGACAGGGTCCTGGGGCCAACGTCCTGACTTTC. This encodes CASSFLTGQGPGANVLTF.

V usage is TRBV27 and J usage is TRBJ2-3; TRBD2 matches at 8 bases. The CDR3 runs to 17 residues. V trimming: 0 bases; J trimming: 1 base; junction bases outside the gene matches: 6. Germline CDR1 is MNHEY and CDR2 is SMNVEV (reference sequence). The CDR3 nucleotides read TGTGCCAGCAGTTTATCAGTAGCGGGGACTCGCACAGATACGCAGTATTTT. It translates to CASSLSVAGTRTDTQYF.

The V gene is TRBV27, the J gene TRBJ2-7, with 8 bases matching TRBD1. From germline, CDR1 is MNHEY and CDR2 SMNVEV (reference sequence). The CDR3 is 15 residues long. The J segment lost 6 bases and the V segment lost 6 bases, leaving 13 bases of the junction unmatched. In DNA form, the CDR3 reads TGTGCCAGCAGGCCCCTTAGCAGGGGGCTGATCGAGCAGTACGTC. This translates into CASRPLSRGLIEQYV.

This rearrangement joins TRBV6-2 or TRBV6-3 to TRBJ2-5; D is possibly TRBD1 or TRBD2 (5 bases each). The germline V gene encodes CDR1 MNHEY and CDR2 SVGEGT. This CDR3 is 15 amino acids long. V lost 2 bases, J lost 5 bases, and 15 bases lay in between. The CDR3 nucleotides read TGTGCCAGCAGTTACGGGACCCGACCCGGGGAGACCCAGTACTTC. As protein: CASSYGTRPGETQYF.

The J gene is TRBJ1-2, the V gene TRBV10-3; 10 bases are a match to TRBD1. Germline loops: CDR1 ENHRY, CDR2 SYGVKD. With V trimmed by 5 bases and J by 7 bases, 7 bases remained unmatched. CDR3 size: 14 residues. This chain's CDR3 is CAISPGQGFAGYTF. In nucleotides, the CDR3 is TGTGCCATCAGTCCGGGACAGGGGTTTGCTGGCTACACCTTC.

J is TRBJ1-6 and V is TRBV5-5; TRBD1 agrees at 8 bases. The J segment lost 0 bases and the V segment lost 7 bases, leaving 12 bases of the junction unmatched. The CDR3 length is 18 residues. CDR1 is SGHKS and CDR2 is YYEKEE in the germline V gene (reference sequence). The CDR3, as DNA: TGTGCCAGCGGGGGAGGGACAGGCGATAGCTCCTATAATTCACCCCTCCACTTT. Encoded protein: CASGGGTGDSSYNSPLHF.

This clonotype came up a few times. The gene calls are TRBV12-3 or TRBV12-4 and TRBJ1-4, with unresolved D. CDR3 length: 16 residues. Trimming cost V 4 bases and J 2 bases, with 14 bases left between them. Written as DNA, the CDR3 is TGTGCCAGCAGTTCTTTACCGGCGAGGACTAATGAAAAACTGTTTTTT. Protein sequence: CASSSLPARTNEKLFF.